Sequencing of this T cell receptor beta chain was carried out in a study of cytomegalovirus exposure and HLA in healthy donors. Study-level results: The investigators catalogued 150 to 200 TCR beta chains as cytomegalovirus-associated. In vitro testing confirmed a few CMV-associated chains as specific for CMV antigens. For cytomegalovirus status, the classifier reportedly gave diagnoses with high specificity and sensitivity. Segments of the TCR beta V type were, in most cases, productive about 87% or about 30% of the time in an earlier analysis.

PCR employed 60 Vbeta and 13 Jbeta primers. Some clones are missing from TCRdb's copy, which holds only in-frame ones; the method was immunoSEQ multiplex PCR. The repertoire holds 180,000 or so clones, with approximately 70% as singletons. This CDR3 region has 14 residues. V lost 4 bases to trimming and J lost 6 bases, with 11 bases between them. From germline, CDR1 is SGDLS and CDR2 YYNGEE. Worth noting for this clone: Its specificity is not known.

This clonotype was obtained from a human donor in good health. The sequencing sample was made of PBMCs. The chain couples TRBV9 to TRBJ1-6; tentatively, D is TRBD1 (6 bases). The CDR3 DNA is TGTGCCAGCAGCCTGGGGGCAGCTAATTCACCCCTCCACTTT. Amino acids: CASSLGAANSPLHF.